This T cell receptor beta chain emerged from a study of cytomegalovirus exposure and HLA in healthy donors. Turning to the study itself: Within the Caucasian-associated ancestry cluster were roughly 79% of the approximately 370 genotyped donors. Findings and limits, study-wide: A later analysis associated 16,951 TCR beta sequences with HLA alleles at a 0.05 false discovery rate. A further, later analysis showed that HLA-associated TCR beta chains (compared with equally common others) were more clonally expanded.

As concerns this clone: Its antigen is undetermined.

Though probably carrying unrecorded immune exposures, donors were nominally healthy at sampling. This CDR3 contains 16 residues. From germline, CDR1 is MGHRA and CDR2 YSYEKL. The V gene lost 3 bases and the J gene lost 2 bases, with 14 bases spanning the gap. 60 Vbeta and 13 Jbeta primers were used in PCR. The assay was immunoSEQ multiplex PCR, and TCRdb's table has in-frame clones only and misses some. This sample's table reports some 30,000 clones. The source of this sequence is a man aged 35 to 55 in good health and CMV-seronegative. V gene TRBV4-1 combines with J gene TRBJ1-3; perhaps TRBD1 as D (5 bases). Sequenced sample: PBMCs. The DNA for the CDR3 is TGCGCCAGCAGCCAGGTCTTCGGGGGGGCTGGAAACACCATATATTTT. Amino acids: CASSQVFGGAGNTIYF.